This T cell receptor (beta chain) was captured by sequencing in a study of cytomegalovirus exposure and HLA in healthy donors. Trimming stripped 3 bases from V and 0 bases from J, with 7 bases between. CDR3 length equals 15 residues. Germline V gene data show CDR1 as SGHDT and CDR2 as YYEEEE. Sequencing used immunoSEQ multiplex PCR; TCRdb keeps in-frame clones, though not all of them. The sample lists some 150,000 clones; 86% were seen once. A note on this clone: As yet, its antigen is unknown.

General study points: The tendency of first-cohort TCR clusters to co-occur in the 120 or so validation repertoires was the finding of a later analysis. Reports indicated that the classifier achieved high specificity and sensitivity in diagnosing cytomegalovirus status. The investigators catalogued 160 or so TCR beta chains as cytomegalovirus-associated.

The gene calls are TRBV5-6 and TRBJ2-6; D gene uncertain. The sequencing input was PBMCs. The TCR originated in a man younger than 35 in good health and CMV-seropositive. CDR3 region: CASSSDFSGANVLTF. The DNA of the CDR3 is TGTGCCAGCAGCTCTGACTTCTCTGGGGCCAACGTCCTGACTTTC.